This T cell receptor beta chain was captured in a study of blood T cell repertoires in COVID-19 (dated by TCRdb to the early 2020s). Regarding the research as a whole: The collaborator samples originated in the United States, Italy and Spain and spanned the acute and convalescent phases of COVID-19. The prospective study material was composed of cDNA or gDNA derived from T cells, B-cell-depleted T cells, or PBMCs. Samples came from the ongoing ImmuneRACE study (first 160 participants) plus 1,254 subjects from 6 global collaborators. Where HLA class I and class II types were available, the types were taken from metadata supplied by the sample provider, not from assay-based typing. Sample metadata almost always included a de-identified subject ID, COVID-19 status, age in years and sex. The repertoires were released in a freely available public database meant as a resource for research on the immune response to SARS-CoV-2. Subjects who had been exposed to COVID-19, were actively infected with it, or had recovered from it provided the deeply sampled blood TCRbeta repertoires that made up the dataset.

What the work shows at the level of the full study, not this receptor alone: How much clinical and demographic metadata was included differed by source and by participant, and the metadata was provided uncurated.

Whole blood was collected in K2EDTA tubes by collaborating institutions according to the institutions' own protocols. For TCRbeta analysis, collaborators shipped samples in one of three forms: frozen whole blood, isolated PBMCs, or DNA extracted from either of those sample types. From the cysteine up to the phenylalanine, the CDR3 has a length of 16 residues. The read is trimmed to its CDR3 DNA, 48 bases read in frame from base 1. CDR1 and CDR2, per the germline V gene (reference sequence), are LNHNV and YYDKDF. Clipping removes 2 bases from V and 7 bases from J, with 7 as the unmatched junction base count. TCRbeta CDR3 regions were amplified from genomic DNA by means of the immunoSEQ Assay, a bias-controlled multiplex PCR. The study's processing was this. The number of nucleated cells in each sample was estimated by amplification of reference gene primers within the assay. To quantify the absolute abundance of each unique TCRbeta CDR3 rearrangement, sequence reads were collapsed and filtered. For each sample, productive Simpson clonality was calculated as the square root of Simpson's diversity index across productive rearrangements. Not all clones reach the TCRdb copy of this immuneACCESS table, which keeps in-frame sequences only. Checked studies attribute under half of the gap to unresolved V genes and leave the rest unexplained. V, J and clone size derive from that table, while D and trimming were established from the DNA sequence. The sample has over 150,000 clones on record, around 84% of them singletons. The ten largest clones capture 7% of the sample.

This clone has just a few counts. There is no known antigen for this receptor. The sample holds no much larger clone one base away, and base qualities are not on file. This sequence was found in a middle-aged man with active or convalescent COVID-19. The material sequenced was peripheral blood. The rearrangement joined TRBV15 to TRBJ1-6, and 8 junction bases match TRBD1. The DNA sequence follows: TGTGCCACCAGCAGAAAATGGACAGGGACGAATTCACCCCTCCACTTT. It translates as CATSRKWTGTNSPLHF.